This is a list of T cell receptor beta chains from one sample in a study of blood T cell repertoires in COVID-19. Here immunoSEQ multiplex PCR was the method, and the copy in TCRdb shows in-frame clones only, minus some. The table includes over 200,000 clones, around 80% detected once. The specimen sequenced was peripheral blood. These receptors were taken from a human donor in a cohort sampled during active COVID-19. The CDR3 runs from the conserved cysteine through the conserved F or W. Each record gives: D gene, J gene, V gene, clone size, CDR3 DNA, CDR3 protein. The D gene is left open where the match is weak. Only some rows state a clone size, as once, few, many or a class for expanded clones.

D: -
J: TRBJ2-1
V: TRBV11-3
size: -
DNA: TGTGCCAGCAGCCGGGACTCCTATTACAATGAGCAGTTCTTC
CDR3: CASSRDSYYNEQFF

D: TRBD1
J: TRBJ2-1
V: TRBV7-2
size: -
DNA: TGTGCCAGCAGCCCCCGAGGGCAGGGGGCTATCTCGTCCTACAATGAGCAGTTCTTC
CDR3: CASSPRGQGAISSYNEQFF

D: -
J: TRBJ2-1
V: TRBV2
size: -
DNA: TGTGCCAGCAGTGAAGCTGGCGGTTACAATGAGCAGTTCTTC
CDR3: CASSEAGGYNEQFF

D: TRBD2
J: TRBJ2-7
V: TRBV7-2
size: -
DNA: TGTGCCAGCAGCTACGGGACTAGCGGGTCCGCCTACGAGCAGTACTTC
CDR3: CASSYGTSGSAYEQYF

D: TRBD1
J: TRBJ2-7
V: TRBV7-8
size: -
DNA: TGTGCCAGCAGCTTATTCCGACAGGGGGCCTCCTACGAGCAGTACTTC
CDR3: CASSLFRQGASYEQYF

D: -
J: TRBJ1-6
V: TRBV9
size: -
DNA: TGTGCCAGCGGACCGGGAATCCTCCCCTCACCCCTCCACTTT
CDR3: CASGPGILPSPLHF

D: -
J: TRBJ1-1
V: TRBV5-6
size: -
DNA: TGTGCCAGCAGCTACCGGGAGGGGGGGCTTCTCATGAACACTGAAGCTTTCTTT
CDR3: CASSYREGGLLMNTEAFF

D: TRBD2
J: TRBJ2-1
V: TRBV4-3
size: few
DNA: TGCGCCAGCAGCGAGACGACCGGGACTAGCGGTCTGGGTAATGAGCAGTTCTTC
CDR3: CASSETTGTSGLGNEQFF

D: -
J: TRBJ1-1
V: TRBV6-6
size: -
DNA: TGTGCCAGCAGGCGAGGGGGGAGGGGAGGCATGAACACTGAAGCTTTCTTT
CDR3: CASRRGGRGGMNTEAFF

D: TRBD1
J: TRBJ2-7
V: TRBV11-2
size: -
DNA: TGTGCCAGCAGCCGGACAGGGGAACCCTACGAGCAGTACTTC
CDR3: CASSRTGEPYEQYF

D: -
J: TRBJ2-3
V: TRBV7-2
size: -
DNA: TGTGCCAGCAGCTTAACGGCTAGCGGCACAGATACGCAGTATTTT
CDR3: CASSLTASGTDTQYF

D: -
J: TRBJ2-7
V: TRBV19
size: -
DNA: TGTGCCAGTAGGGATTTGGGAGGTCGCACCTACGAGCAGTACTTC
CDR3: CASRDLGGRTYEQYF

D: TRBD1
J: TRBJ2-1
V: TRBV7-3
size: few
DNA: TGTGCCAGCAGCTTGGGACAGGGCCCACTCAATGAGCAGTTCTTC
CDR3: CASSLGQGPLNEQFF

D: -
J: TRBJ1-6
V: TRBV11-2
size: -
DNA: TGTGCCAGCAGCTTAGGGACTGCGCTGCGAGGAAATTCACCCCTCCACTTT
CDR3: CASSLGTALRGNSPLHF

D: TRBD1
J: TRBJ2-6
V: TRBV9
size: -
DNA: TGTGCCAGCAGCCACTTAAAGACGATGGGACAGGGAGCGGGGGCCAACGTCCTGACTTTC
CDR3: CASSHLKTMGQGAGANVLTF

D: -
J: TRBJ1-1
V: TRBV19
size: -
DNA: TGTGCCAGTAGTGAGCACCGGGGAGTCAGTGCTTTCTTT
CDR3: CASSEHRGVSAFF

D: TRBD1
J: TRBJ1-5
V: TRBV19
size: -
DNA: TGTGCCAAACAGGGGGGTTATGGCAATCAGCCCCAGCATTTT
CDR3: CAKQGGYGNQPQHF

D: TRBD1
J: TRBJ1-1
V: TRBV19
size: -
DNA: TGTGCCAGTAGTATAGATGGGACAGGGAACACTGAAGCTTTCTTT
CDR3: CASSIDGTGNTEAFF

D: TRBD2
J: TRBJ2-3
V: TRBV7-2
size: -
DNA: TGTGCCAGCAGCTTAGTGGTAGCGGGACCAACAGATACGCAGTATTTT
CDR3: CASSLVVAGPTDTQYF

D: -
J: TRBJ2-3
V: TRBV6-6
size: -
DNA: TGTGCCAGCTCGGAGGGAGAGTATGGGAGCACAGATACGCAGTATTTT
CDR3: CASSEGEYGSTDTQYF

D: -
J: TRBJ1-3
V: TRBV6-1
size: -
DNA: TGTGCCAGCAGTGAGGCGCGTAGCGCGGGGTTAAGCTCTGGAAACACCATATATTTT
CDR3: CASSEARSAGLSSGNTIYF

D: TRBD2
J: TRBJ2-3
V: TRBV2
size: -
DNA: TGTGCCAGCAGTGAACGGAGGAGCGGGGGGACAGATACGCAGTATTTT
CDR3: CASSERRSGGTDTQYF

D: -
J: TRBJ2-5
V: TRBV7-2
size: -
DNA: TGTGCCAGCAGCCGGAACCAGGGGAGCCAAGAGACCCAGTACTTC
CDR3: CASSRNQGSQETQYF

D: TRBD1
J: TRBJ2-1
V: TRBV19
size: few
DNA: TGTGCCAGTAGTACGGGGACAGGGGTTATCGATGAGCAGTTCTTC
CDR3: CASSTGTGVIDEQFF

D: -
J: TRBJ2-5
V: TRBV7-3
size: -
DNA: TGTGCCAGCAGCTTAAGCCAGCGAGAGACCCAGTACTTC
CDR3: CASSLSQRETQYF

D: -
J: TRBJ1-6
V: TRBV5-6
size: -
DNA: TGTGCCAGCAGGCCAGGGTTATTGGGTTCACCCCTCCACTTT
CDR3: CASRPGLLGSPLHF

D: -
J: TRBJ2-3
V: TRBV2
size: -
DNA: TGTGCCAGCAGTGCCTCCGCGTACACAGATACGCAGTATTTT
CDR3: CASSASAYTDTQYF

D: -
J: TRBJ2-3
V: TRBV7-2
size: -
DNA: TGTGCCAGCAGCTTAGCGGGACTCTACACAGATACGCAGTATTTT
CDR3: CASSLAGLYTDTQYF

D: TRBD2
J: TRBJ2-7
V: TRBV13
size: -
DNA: TGTGCCAGCAGCTCCGGGACTAGCGGGAGCCCCCTGAACGAGCAGTACTTC
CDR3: CASSSGTSGSPLNEQYF

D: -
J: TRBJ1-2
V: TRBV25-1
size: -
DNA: TGTGCCAGCAAACTCCCGGGAGGGGGCTACACCTTC
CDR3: CASKLPGGGYTF

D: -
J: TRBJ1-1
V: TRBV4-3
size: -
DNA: TGCGCCAGCAGCCAAGAGCAGGACACTGAAGCTTTCTTT
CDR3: CASSQEQDTEAFF

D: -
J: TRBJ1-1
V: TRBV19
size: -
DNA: TGTGCCAGTAGCATTCGATGGCAGGGGAACACTGAAGCTTTCTTT
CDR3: CASSIRWQGNTEAFF

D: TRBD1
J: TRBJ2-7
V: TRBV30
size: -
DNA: TGTGCCTGGTCAACAGGGGGCAGGGTGCGAGAGCAGTACTTC
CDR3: CAWSTGGRVREQYF

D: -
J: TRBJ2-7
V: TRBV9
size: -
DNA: TGTGCCAGCAGCGTTCAGGGCAGCCCCTACGAGCAGTACTTC
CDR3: CASSVQGSPYEQYF

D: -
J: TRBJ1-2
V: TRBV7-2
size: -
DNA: TGTGCCAGCAGCTTATTGACAGCTAACTATGGCTACACCTTC
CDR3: CASSLLTANYGYTF

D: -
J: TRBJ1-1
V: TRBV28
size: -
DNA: TGTGCCAGCGGGGTGACGGGGGAGGGGACTGAAGCTTTCTTT
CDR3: CASGVTGEGTEAFF

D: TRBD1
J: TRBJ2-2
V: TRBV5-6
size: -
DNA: TGTGCCAGCAGCTTGGGGACCAGGGGGTCCGGGGAGCTGTTTTTT
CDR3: CASSLGTRGSGELFF

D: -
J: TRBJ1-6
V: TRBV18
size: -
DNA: TGTGCCAGCTCACCATGGCGGAATTCACCCCTCCACTTT
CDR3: CASSPWRNSPLHF

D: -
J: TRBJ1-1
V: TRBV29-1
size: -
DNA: TGCAGCGTTTCCTGGACAGCGAACACTGAAGCTTTCTTT
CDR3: CSVSWTANTEAFF

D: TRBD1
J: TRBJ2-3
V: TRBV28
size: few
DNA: TGTGCCAGTTCCGGACAGGGGGAGGTGACAGATACGCAGTATTTT
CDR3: CASSGQGEVTDTQYF

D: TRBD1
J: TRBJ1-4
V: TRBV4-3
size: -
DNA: TGCGCCAGCGGCATACAGGGGACTAATGAAAAACTGTTTTTT
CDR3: CASGIQGTNEKLFF

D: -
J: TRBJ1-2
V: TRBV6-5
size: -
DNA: TGTGCCAGCAGTAAAACGGACTTCTCTGCATGGGGCTACACCTTC
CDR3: CASSKTDFSAWGYTF

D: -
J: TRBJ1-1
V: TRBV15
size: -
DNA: TGTGCCACCAGCACCACCGAAGCGGGGAACACTGAAGCTTTCTTT
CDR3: CATSTTEAGNTEAFF

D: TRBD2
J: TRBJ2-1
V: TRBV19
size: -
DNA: TGTGCCAGTAGTCTGACAGGACCGGGGACTAGCGGGAGTAGGAATGAGCAGTTCTTC
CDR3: CASSLTGPGTSGSRNEQFF

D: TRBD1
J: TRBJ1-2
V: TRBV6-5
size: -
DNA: TGTGCCAGCAGTCAGCTGGGTCAGGGGGCGCAGGGCTACACCTTC
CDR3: CASSQLGQGAQGYTF

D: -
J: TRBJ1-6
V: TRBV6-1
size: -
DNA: TGTGCCAGCAGTGATCAGGGATACCATAATTCACCCCTCCACTTT
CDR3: CASSDQGYHNSPLHF

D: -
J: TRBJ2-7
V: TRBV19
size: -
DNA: TGTGCCAGTAGTCTTCAAAGTGGGACAACTACCTACGAGCAGTACTTC
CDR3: CASSLQSGTTTYEQYF